The rows below give T cell receptor beta chains drawn from one sample of a study of CD8 T cells in ankylosing spondylitis. TCRdb independently ran MiXCR on the 5' RACE reads; one entry per CDR3 protein. The data show under 850,000 distinct CDR3 sequences, over 15% seen once. The sample consisted of blood, either unsorted or a sorted T cell fraction (not recorded which). The receptor set was obtained from a male donor with ankylosing spondylitis. The CDR3 runs from the conserved cysteine through the conserved F or W. Fields, in order: J gene, CDR3 length, V gene, D gene, clone size, CDR3 DNA, CDR3 protein. D genes are given only for firm matches. Clone size is not always given. Where it is, it says once, few, many or a class for expanded clones.

TRBJ2-7 | 16 | TRBV7-6 | TRBD2 | NA | TGTGCCAGCAGCTTAGCCGAGCGGGACCCCTCCTACGAGCAGTACTTC | CASSLAERDPSYEQYF
TRBJ1-6 | 15 | TRBV9 | NA | NA | TGTGCCAGCAGTCGGGACCCAAATAATAATTCACCCCTCCACTTT | CASSRDPNNNSPLHF
TRBJ2-3 | 14 | TRBV5-1 | TRBD1 | once | TGCGCCACCGCCTATCGAACAGGGGCGGATACGCAGTATTTT | CATAYRTGADTQYF
TRBJ2-3 | 16 | TRBV7-3 | TRBD2 | few | TGTGCCAGCAGCAAGACTAGCGGGAGGGGCACAGATACGCAGTATTTT | CASSKTSGRGTDTQYF
TRBJ1-2 | 13 | TRBV29-1 | NA | many | TGCAGCGTTGGAAGGGTCTATAACTATGGCTACACCTTC | CSVGRVYNYGYTF
TRBJ1-1 | 15 | TRBV11-3 | NA | NA | TGTGCCAGCAGCTTACTCCAGGGAAAGGGGTTGATCGCTTTCTTT | CASSLLQGKGLIAFF
TRBJ2-1 | 15 | TRBV7-9 | NA | NA | TGTGCCAGCAGCTTTGGAAGAAACGAATACAATGAGCAGTTCTTC | CASSFGRNEYNEQFF
TRBJ2-5 | 15 | TRBV5-4 | TRBD2 | NA | TGTGCCAGCAGCACGGATAGCGGGCCCCAAGAGACCCAGTACTTC | CASSTDSGPQETQYF
TRBJ2-2 | 15 | TRBV12-3/TRBV12-4 | TRBD1 | few | TGTGCCAGCAGTCCCGCTCCCAGGGGGTCCGGGGAGCTGTTTTTT | CASSPAPRGSGELFF
TRBJ2-5 | 13 | TRBV7-8 | TRBD1 | once | TGTGCCAGCGGCTGGGACAGGGGGTCCACCCTCGACTTC | CASGWDRGSTLDF
TRBJ2-4 | 14 | TRBV20-1 | TRBD1 | once | TGCAGTGGGGACAGGGGAGACCTTAAAAACATTCAGTACTTC | CSGDRGDLKNIQYF
TRBJ2-3 | 17 | TRBV9 | NA | many | TGTGCCAGCAGCGCATCCACTAGTGGGGCAGTTTTAGATACGCAGTATTTT | CASSASTSGAVLDTQYF